This T cell receptor beta chain was found in a study of blood T cell repertoires in COVID-19. Study summary: Material from acute and convalescent COVID-19 was sourced from the United States, Italy and Spain. T cells, B-cell-depleted T cells, or PBMCs supplied cDNA or gDNA.

The length of the CDR3 is 16 residues. J was trimmed by 8 bases and V by 1 base; bases with no gene match: 10. Germline V CDR1 and CDR2: LGHDT, YNNKEL (reference sequence). Methods used by the authors: How many nucleated cells were present was estimated from reference gene primer amplification. The data were produced by immunoSEQ multiplex PCR, yet TCRdb's version contains in-frame clones alone and is incomplete. Clonal size and the V and J genes are those of that table, whereas D and trimming came from the DNA. The table includes roughly 150,000 clones, 79% detected once. V is TRBV3-1 (or the pseudogene TRBV3-2) and J is TRBJ1-1, with 10 bases lining up with TRBD1. This TCR derives from a woman aged 60-75 years with COVID-19, enrolled during active disease. Sequencing was performed on peripheral blood. The CDR3 coding sequence is TGTGCCAGCAGCCAAGGGGGACAGGGGACCCTAAGAGAAGCTTTCTTT. Translated, it gives CASSQGGQGTLREAFF.